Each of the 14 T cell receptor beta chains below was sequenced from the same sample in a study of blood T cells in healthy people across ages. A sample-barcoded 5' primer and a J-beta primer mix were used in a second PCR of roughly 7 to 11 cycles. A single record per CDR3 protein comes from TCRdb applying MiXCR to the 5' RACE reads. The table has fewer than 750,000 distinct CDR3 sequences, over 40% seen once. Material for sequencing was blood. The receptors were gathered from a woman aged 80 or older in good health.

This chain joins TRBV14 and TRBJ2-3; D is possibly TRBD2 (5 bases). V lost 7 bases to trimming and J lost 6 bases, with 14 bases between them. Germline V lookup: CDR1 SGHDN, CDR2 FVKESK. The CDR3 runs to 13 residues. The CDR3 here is CASKALATDTQYF. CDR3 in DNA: TGTGCCAGCAAGGCCCTAGCTACTGATACGCAGTATTTT. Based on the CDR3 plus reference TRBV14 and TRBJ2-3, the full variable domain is EAGVTQFPSHSVIEKGQTVTLRCDPISGHDNLYWYRRVMGKEIKFLLHFVKESKQDESGMPNNRFLAERTGGTYSTLKVQPAELEDSGVYFCASKALATDTQYFGPGTRLTVL.

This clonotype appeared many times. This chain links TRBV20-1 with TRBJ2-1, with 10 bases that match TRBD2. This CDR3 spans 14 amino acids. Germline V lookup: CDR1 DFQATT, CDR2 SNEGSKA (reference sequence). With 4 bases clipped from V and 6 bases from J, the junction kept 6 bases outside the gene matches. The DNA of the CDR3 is TGCAGTGCTAAGCCTAGCGGGAGAGGCAATGAGCAGTTCTTC. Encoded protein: CSAKPSGRGNEQFF.

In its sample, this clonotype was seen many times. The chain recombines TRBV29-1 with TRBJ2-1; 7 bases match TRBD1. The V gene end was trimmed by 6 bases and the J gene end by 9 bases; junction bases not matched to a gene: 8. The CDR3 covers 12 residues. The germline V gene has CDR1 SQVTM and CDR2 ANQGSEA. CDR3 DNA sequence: TGCAGCGTGGCCACAGGGGACCTTGAGCAGTTCTTC. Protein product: CSVATGDLEQFF.

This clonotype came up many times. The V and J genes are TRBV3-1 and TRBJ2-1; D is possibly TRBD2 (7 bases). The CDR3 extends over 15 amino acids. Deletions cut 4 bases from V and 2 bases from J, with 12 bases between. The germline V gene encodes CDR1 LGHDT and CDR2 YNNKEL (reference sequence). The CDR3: CASSRGGPTYNEQFF. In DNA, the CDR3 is TGTGCCAGCAGCCGGGGGGGCCCAACCTACAATGAGCAGTTCTTC.

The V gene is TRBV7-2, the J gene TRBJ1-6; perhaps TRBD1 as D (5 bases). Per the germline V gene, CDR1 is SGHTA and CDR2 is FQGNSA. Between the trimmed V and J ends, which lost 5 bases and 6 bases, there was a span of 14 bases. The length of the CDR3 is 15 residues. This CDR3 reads CASSARTPINSPLHF. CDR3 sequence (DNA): TGTGCCAGCAGCGCTCGGACACCTATTAATTCACCCCTCCACTTT.

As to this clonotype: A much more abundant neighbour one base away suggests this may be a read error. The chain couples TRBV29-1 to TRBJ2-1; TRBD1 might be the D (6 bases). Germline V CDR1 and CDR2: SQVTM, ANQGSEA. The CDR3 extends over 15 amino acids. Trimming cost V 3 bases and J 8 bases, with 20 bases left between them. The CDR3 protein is CSVDRTEVLKDEQFF. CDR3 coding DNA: TGCAGCGTTGACCGGACAGAAGTTTTGAAGGATGAGCAGTTCTTC.

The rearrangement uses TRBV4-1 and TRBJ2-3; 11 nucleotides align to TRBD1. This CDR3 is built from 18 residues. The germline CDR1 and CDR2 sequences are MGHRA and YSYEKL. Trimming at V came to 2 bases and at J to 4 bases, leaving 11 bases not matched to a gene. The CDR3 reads CASSQRSTPGQGADTQYF. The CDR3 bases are TGCGCCAGCAGCCAAAGATCTACCCCGGGACAGGGGGCAGATACGCAGTATTTT.

The CDR3 region has the DNA TGTGCCAGCAGTTTACGGGACAGGGGCAGCTACGAGCAGTACTTC. As protein: CASSLRDRGSYEQYF. The chain couples TRBV12-3 or TRBV12-4 to TRBJ2-7, with 10 bases aligning to TRBD1. This CDR3 contains 15 residues. The V segment lost 2 bases and the J segment 3 bases; nucleotides outside the gene matches: 4.

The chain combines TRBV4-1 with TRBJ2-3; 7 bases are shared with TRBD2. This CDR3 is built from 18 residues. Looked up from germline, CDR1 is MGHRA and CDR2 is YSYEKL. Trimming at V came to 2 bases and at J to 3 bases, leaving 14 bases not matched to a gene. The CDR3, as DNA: TGCGCCAGCAGCCAAAGGGGTTTGCGGGAGAGGTCGACAGATACGCAGTATTTT. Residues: CASSQRGLRERSTDTQYF.

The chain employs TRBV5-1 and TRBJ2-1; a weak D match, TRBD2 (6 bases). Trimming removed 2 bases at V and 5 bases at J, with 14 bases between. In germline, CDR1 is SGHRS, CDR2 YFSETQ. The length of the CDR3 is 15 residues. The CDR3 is CASSFKGTSDNEQFF. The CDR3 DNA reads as TGCGCCAGCAGCTTTAAGGGGACTTCTGACAATGAGCAGTTCTTC. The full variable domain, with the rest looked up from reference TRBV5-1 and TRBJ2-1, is KAGVTQTPRYLIKTRGQQVTLSCSPISGHRSVSWYQQTPGQGLQFLFEYFSETQRNKGNFPGRFSGRQFSNSRSEMNVSTLELGDSALYLCASSFKGTSDNEQFFGPGTRLTVL.

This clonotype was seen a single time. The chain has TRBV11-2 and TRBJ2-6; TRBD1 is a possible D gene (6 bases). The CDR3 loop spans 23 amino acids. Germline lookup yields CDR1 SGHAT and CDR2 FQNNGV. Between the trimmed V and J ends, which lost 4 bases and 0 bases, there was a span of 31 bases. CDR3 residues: CASSSPSGEQGRPFSSGANVLTF. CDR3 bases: TGTGCCAGCAGCTCCCCTTCTGGAGAACAGGGTAGACCCTTTAGCTCTGGGGCCAACGTCCTGACTTTC.

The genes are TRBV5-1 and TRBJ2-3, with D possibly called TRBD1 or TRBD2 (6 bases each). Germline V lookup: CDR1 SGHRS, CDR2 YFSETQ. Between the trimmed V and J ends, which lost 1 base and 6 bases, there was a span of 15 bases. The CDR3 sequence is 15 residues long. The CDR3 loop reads CASSLHGGNTDTQYF. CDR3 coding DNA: TGCGCCAGCAGCTTGCACGGGGGCAATACGGATACGCAGTATTTT.

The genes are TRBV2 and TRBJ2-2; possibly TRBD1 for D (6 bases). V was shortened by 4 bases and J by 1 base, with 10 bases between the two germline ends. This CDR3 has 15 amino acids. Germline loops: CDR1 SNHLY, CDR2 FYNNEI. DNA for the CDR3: TGTGCCAGCAGTGTGGGACAAATGAACACCGGGGAGCTGTTTTTT. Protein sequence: CASSVGQMNTGELFF.

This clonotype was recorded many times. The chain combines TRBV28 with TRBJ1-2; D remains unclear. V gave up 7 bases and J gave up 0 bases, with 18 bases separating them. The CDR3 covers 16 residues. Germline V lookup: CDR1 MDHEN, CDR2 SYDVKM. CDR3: CASITSWGISNYGYTF. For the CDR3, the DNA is TGTGCCAGCATAACGTCATGGGGTATTTCTAACTATGGCTACACCTTC.